This T cell receptor beta chain was identified during a study of shared clonotypes between healthy human individuals. On this clone itself: As yet, its antigen is unknown.

Looked up from germline, CDR1 is LNHDA and CDR2 is SQIVND (reference sequence). This CDR3 spans 18 amino acids. V lost 5 bases to trimming and J lost 5 bases; unmatched junction nucleotides: 13. Genomic DNA belonging to each subset was distributed in equal measure over several immunoSEQ plates. Assay used: immunoSEQ multiplex PCR; TCRdb lists only in-frame clones, some missing. Among millions of clones listed, roughly nine tenths were seen once. Study-level findings and limits: The authors sampled blood alone, and tissue repertoires likely differ.

Division of CD4+ cells produced a CD45RA+ naive subset and a CD45RA-negative memory subset. The sample comprised naive CD4+ T cells sorted from blood. Subset meaning: CD45RA+ positively selected. The sequence was obtained from a man aged 18 to 29 in good health. The gene calls are TRBV19 and TRBJ2-4, with 12 bases identical to TRBD2. CDR3 in DNA: TGTGCCAGTAGTTCGGGGCTAGCGGGAGGGTTGGCGGAAAACATTCAGTACTTC. Its protein is CASSSGLAGGLAENIQYF.